A selection of T cell receptor beta chains follows, all from one sample in a study of blood T cell repertoires in COVID-19. Profiling relied on immunoSEQ multiplex PCR, and the TCRdb table lists in-frame clones only, not all of them. This table has some 250,000 clones, roughly 90% appearing once. The sequenced sample consisted of PBMCs or T cells enriched from blood (not recorded which). Receptors originate from a woman aged 25 to 45 with acute COVID-19. CDR3s include the opening cysteine and the closing phenylalanine or tryptophan. D genes are given only for firm matches. Clone size is given for some rows only: seen once, a few or many times, or a class if the clone is expanded.

clone_size,d_call,v_call,j_call,cdr3_nt,cdr3_aa
NA,NA,TRBV6-4,TRBJ1-5,TGTGCCAGCAGTTCGGAGGACGGCCAGCCCCAGCATTTT,CASSSEDGQPQHF
NA,NA,TRBV6-5,TRBJ2-3,TGTGCCAGCAGTTTGGACTACCTCACAGATACGCAGTATTTT,CASSLDYLTDTQYF
few,TRBD1,TRBV28,TRBJ1-1,TGTGCCAGCAGTTCGCGGACAGGAGTCTATTTGAACACTGAAGCTTTCTTT,CASSSRTGVYLNTEAFF
NA,NA,TRBV18,TRBJ2-7,TGTGCCAGCTCACCCGGCCCCAGGGCCGCCTACGAGCAGTACTTC,CASSPGPRAAYEQYF
NA,NA,TRBV19,TRBJ2-7,TGTGCCAGTAAGAGGGAGCAGGGGCCCTACGAGCAGTACTTC,CASKREQGPYEQYF
NA,NA,TRBV7-9,TRBJ2-7,TGTGCCAGCAGCTTAGTGGGAGAATACTACGAGCAGTACTTC,CASSLVGEYYEQYF
NA,NA,TRBV6-2/TRBV6-3,TRBJ1-2,TGTGCCAGCAGCCCCCCCACTTATGGCTACACCTTC,CASSPPTYGYTF
NA,NA,TRBV19,TRBJ1-3,TGTGCCAGTAGTATTCCGGACAGACTTAGAACTACCCCCTCTGGAAACACCATATATTTT,CASSIPDRLRTTPSGNTIYF
NA,TRBD1,TRBV15,TRBJ2-3,TGTGCCACCAGCAGAAGACAGGGAGAGGATACGCAGTATTTT,CATSRRQGEDTQYF
NA,TRBD1,TRBV24-1,TRBJ2-2,TGTGCCACAAGACAGGGGAACACCGGGGAGCTGTTTTTT,CATRQGNTGELFF
NA,NA,TRBV27,TRBJ1-1,TGTGCCAGCAGTATCAACAGGGCTATGAACACTGAAGCTTTCTTT,CASSINRAMNTEAFF
NA,TRBD1,TRBV28,TRBJ1-5,TGTGCCAGCAGTTTAGGGGGACAGGGCTATAGCAATCAGCCCCAGCATTTT,CASSLGGQGYSNQPQHF
NA,NA,TRBV30,TRBJ1-4,TGTGCCTGGAATGAGAATGAAAAACTGTTTTTT,CAWNENEKLFF
NA,TRBD2,TRBV7-9,TRBJ2-6,TGTGCCAGCACAATGGCGGGAGGCTCTGGGGCCAACGTCCTGACTTTC,CASTMAGGSGANVLTF
few,TRBD1,TRBV28,TRBJ1-2,TGTGCCAGCAGTTTAATTGGGACAGATTTCTACACCTTC,CASSLIGTDFYTF
NA,TRBD1,TRBV25-1,TRBJ1-5,TGTGCCAGCAGTGGGGACAGGATTGCCGGGGAGCCCCAGCATTTT,CASSGDRIAGEPQHF
NA,NA,TRBV6-5,TRBJ2-2,TGTGCCAGCAGTTACGTCAGGGGGGACACCGGGGAGCTGTTTTTT,CASSYVRGDTGELFF
NA,NA,TRBV7-9,TRBJ2-7,TGTGCCAGCAGCTTAGCCGGACAGAGCCACGAGCAGTACTTC,CASSLAGQSHEQYF
NA,NA,TRBV25-1,TRBJ1-2,TGTGCCAGCAGTAAAACAGGGAAGGCTACCTTC,CASSKTGKATF
NA,NA,TRBV5-1,TRBJ2-7,TGCGCCAGCAGCCTAGGCGGGTTCGCCTCCTACGAGCAGTACTTC,CASSLGGFASYEQYF
NA,NA,TRBV4-2,TRBJ2-3,TGTGCCAGCAGCCGGCGGGGCGACAATACGCAGTATTTT,CASSRRGDNTQYF
NA,NA,TRBV12-3/TRBV12-4,TRBJ2-7,TGTGCCAGCAGTTGGGACATCTCCTACGAGCAGTACTTC,CASSWDISYEQYF
NA,NA,TRBV5-1,TRBJ1-1,TGCGCCAGCAGCGAGGATGGGAACACTGAAGCTTTCTTT,CASSEDGNTEAFF
once,NA,TRBV4-1,TRBJ1-4,TGCGCCAGCAGCTTGACAGTTGCAACTAATGAAAAACTGTTTTTT,CASSLTVATNEKLFF
NA,NA,TRBV5-1,TRBJ1-4,TGCGCCAGCCGAGCTGGGGGACAACTTGAGGAAAAACTGTTTTTT,CASRAGGQLEEKLFF
NA,NA,TRBV18,TRBJ1-1,TGTGCCAGCTCACCGGGTGGAGGGGTTGTCGCTTTCTTT,CASSPGGGVVAFF